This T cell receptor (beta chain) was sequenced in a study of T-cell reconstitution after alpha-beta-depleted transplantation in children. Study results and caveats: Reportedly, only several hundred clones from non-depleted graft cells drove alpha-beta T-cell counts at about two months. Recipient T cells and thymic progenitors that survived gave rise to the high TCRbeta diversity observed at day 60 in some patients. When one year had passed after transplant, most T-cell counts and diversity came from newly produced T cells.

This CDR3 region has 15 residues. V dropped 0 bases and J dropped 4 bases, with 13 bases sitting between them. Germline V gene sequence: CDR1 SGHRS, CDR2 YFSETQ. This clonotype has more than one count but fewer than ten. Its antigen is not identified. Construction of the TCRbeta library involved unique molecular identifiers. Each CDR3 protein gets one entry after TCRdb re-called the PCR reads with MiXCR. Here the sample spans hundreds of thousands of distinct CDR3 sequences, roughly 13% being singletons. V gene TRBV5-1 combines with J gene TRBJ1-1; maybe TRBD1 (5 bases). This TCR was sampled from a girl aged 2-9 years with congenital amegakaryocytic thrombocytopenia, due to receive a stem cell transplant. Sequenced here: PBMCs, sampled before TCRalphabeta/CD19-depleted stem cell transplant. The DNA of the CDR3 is TGCGCCAGCAGCTTGGTGCCAGGGCAGGGCACTGAAGCTTTCTTT. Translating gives CASSLVPGQGTEAFF.